The text below deals with one TCR beta chain. Its antigen remains unknown. Per germline, CDR1 SSHAT and CDR2 FNYEAQ (reference sequence). V lost 0 bases to trimming and J lost 6 bases, with 9 bases between them. This CDR3 is 13 amino acids long. Clones were read by immunoSEQ multiplex PCR, and TCRdb kept only the in-frame ones, dropping some. The table has around 15,000 clones, 70% to 90% seen once. This record comes from a study of OX40 agonist ivuxolimab in advanced cancers. Across the study: An agonistic human IgG2 monoclonal antibody against OX40 (CD134) was given. Notes on the study in general: The study did not work out the antigen specificity of the expanded peripheral T cells. Doses of 0.1 to 3.0 mg/kg were accompanied by clonal expansion of CD4+ and CD8+ blood T cells by week 6. Low normalized T-cell clonal expansion was also seen in some nonresponders.

V gene TRBV7-7 combines with J gene TRBJ2-7, with D possibly called TRBD1 or TRBD2 (5 bases each). This clonotype was sampled from an adult with an advanced solid tumor such as melanoma, head and neck, liver or kidney cancer. The sample was CD4+ or CD8+ T cells sorted from blood, taken in a trial of the OX40 agonist ivuxolimab. The CDR3 loop is CASSLAHGAEQYF. The CDR3 region has the DNA TGTGCCAGCAGCTTAGCCCACGGGGCCGAGCAGTACTTC.